A selection of T cell receptor beta chains follows, all from one sample in a study of graft-versus-host responses after intestinal transplantation. These receptors' targets are unknown. Using immunoSEQ multiplex PCR, the repertoire was profiled, and TCRdb retains in-frame clones only, with some absent. Of 130,000 or so clones in the sample, more than 80% are singletons; the top ten hold 0.16%. The sequencing used unstimulated CD4+ T cells sorted from spleen or lymph node cells, collected before intestinal transplant. These receptors came from a human donor who received an intestinal transplant. The CDR3 runs from the conserved cysteine through the conserved F or W. Fields, in order: V gene, J gene, clone size, D gene, CDR3 DNA, CDR3 protein. D genes are given only for firm matches. Expanded clones are given a class, and other clones once, few, many or no size at all.

>TRBV9|TRBJ1-1|-|-
TGTGCCAGCAGCGTAGCTAGCGGGCCAGGGCAAGCTTTCTTT
CASSVASGPGQAFF
>TRBV6-1|TRBJ2-1|-|-
TGTGCCAGCACGGAAACTAGGGGGTCCCGGAAGTTCTTC
CASTETRGSRKFF
>TRBV30|TRBJ2-7|-|-
TGTGCCTGGTCCAAGGCCTACGAGCAGTACTTC
CAWSKAYEQYF
>TRBV5-4|TRBJ2-7|-|TRBD1
TGTGCCAGCAGCGCCGGGACAGACTACGAGCAGTACTTC
CASSAGTDYEQYF
>TRBV6-6|TRBJ1-5|-|-
TGTGCCAGCAGTGCCATGGGTCGTCAGCCCCAGCATTTT
CASSAMGRQPQHF
>TRBV6-6|TRBJ1-1|-|-
TGTGCCAGCACCCCGGACCTGAACACTGAAGCTTTCTTT
CASTPDLNTEAFF
>TRBV5-1|TRBJ2-6|-|-
TGCGCCAGCGTACCGGGCCAGCATTCTGGGGCCAACGTCCTGACTTTC
CASVPGQHSGANVLTF
>TRBV7-2|TRBJ1-1|-|-
TGTGCCAGCAGCTTAAGTTGGCCACAGGGCCCTTTTCAAGCTTTCTTT
CASSLSWPQGPFQAFF
>TRBV7-2|TRBJ1-1|-|-
TGTGCCAGCAGACAGCACATGAACACTGAAGCTTTCTTT
CASRQHMNTEAFF
>TRBV11-3|TRBJ2-7|-|-
TGTGCCAGCAGCTCCCATTATTCGTCCGAGCAGTACTTC
CASSSHYSSEQYF
>TRBV5-8|TRBJ2-7|-|-
TGTGCCAGCATTGGTAAGAGGGGGGGCTACGAGCAGTACTTC
CASIGKRGGYEQYF
>TRBV11-2|TRBJ2-1|-|-
TGTGCCAGCAGCGTTTCCAGGGCCTACAATGAGCAGTTCTTC
CASSVSRAYNEQFF
>TRBV10-1|TRBJ2-2|-|-
TGCGCCAGCAGTGAGGGCAGTTGGCGTGGCACCGGGGAGCTGTTTTTT
CASSEGSWRGTGELFF
>TRBV19|TRBJ1-2|-|TRBD1
TGTGCCAGTAGTAAAGGGGACAGGGGATTCTATGGCTACACCTTC
CASSKGDRGFYGYTF
>TRBV2|TRBJ1-1|once|-
TGTGCCAGCAGTGGACAGGCACTACGAGCTTTCTTT
CASSGQALRAFF
>TRBV5-1|TRBJ1-4|-|-
TGCGCCAGCAGCCCGGCCAGCTTTAATGAAAAACTGTTTTTT
CASSPASFNEKLFF
>TRBV4-2|TRBJ2-2|-|-
TGTGCCAGCAGCCAAGATATGAGAGGGGTGGGCAACGGGGAGCTGTTTTTT
CASSQDMRGVGNGELFF
>TRBV10-3|TRBJ1-2|-|TRBD1
TGTGCCATCAGGGAGACAGGGGAAGGCTACACCTTC
CAIRETGEGYTF
>TRBV6-1|TRBJ2-2|once|-
TGTGCCAGCAGTAACCAGAACACCGGGGAGCTGTTTTTT
CASSNQNTGELFF
>TRBV15|TRBJ1-1|once|-
TGTGCCACCAGCAGGATCGCGACTTCGGAAGCTTTCTTT
CATSRIATSEAFF
>TRBV5-3|TRBJ1-1|-|TRBD1
TGTGCCAGAAGATTCTGGACAGGGCAGGAAGCTTTCTTT
CARRFWTGQEAFF
>TRBV6-1|TRBJ1-1|-|-
TGTGCCAGCAGGGAACAGGGATGGGTGAACACTGAAGCTTTCTTT
CASREQGWVNTEAFF
>TRBV4-2|TRBJ1-3|-|-
TGTGCCAGCAGCATACCGGGCTCTGGAAACACCATATATTTT
CASSIPGSGNTIYF
>TRBV27|TRBJ2-1|-|-
TGTGCCAGCAGTTTCGGGGGACGTGAGCAGTTCTTC
CASSFGGREQFF
>TRBV19|TRBJ1-1|-|TRBD1
TGTGCCACCTCTTATCCCCAGGGGGCGCGACACACTGAAGCTTTCTTT
CATSYPQGARHTEAFF
>TRBV7-8|TRBJ1-1|-|-
TGTGCCAGCAGCTTAGTTCCAGGCGTAACGACTGAAGCTTTCTTT
CASSLVPGVTTEAFF
>TRBV18|TRBJ2-2|-|-
TGTGCCAGCTCACCACAAAGGGGGACCGGGGAGCTGTTTTTT
CASSPQRGTGELFF
>TRBV18|TRBJ2-3|-|TRBD2
TGTGCCAGCCAGGGACTAGCGGGGATAGATACGCAGTATTTT
CASQGLAGIDTQYF
>TRBV7-2|TRBJ1-5|-|-
TGTGCCAGCAGCTTAGTGGGGGGCGCTAATCAGCCCCAGCATTTT
CASSLVGGANQPQHF
>TRBV7-8|TRBJ1-3|-|-
TGTGCCAGCAGCTTCCGGGACCGTGGAAACACCATATATTTT
CASSFRDRGNTIYF
>TRBV12-5|TRBJ2-7|-|-
TGTGCTAGTGGTTTGAGCTTAATGGAGGGGTTCTACGAGCAGTACTTC
CASGLSLMEGFYEQYF
>TRBV4-1|TRBJ1-5|-|-
TGCGCCAGCAGCCAAGATCAGGACATGCGGCAGCCCCAGCATTTT
CASSQDQDMRQPQHF
>TRBV5-4|TRBJ1-1|-|TRBD1
TGTGCCAGCAGCTTTGACAGGGGGGACACTGAAGCTTTCTTT
CASSFDRGDTEAFF
>TRBV2|TRBJ1-2|-|-
TGTGCCAGCAGTGAGGGGGGTGACTATGGCTACACCTTC
CASSEGGDYGYTF
>TRBV5-4|TRBJ1-6|-|TRBD1
TGTGCCAGCAGCTCCCTCCCGGACAGGGATAATTCACCCCTCCACTTT
CASSSLPDRDNSPLHF
>TRBV5-1|TRBJ2-2|-|-
TGCGCCAGCGAAGGGGCCGACACCGGGGAGCTGTTTTTT
CASEGADTGELFF
>TRBV18|TRBJ2-5|-|-
TGTGCCAGCTCACGGGCCGGGGAGACCCAGTACTTC
CASSRAGETQYF
>TRBV5-1|TRBJ2-1|-|-
TGCGCCAGCAGCTTGGGACAGGAGGGGAATGAGCAGTTCTTC
CASSLGQEGNEQFF
>TRBV10-3|TRBJ1-1|-|-
TGTGCCATCAGTGAGTCGATTCAGGTGAACACTGAAGCTTTCTTT
CAISESIQVNTEAFF
>TRBV15|TRBJ2-7|-|-
TGTGCCACCAGCAGAGACCCCCTAGCTTCCTCCTACGAGCAGTACTTC
CATSRDPLASSYEQYF
>TRBV4-1|TRBJ1-3|-|-
TGCGCCAGCAGCCAAGACAGGGCAAGAAACACCATATATTTT
CASSQDRARNTIYF
>TRBV9|TRBJ2-6|-|-
TGTGCCAGCAGAGCCTCACGGGACATCCCTGGGGCCAACGTCCTGACTTTC
CASRASRDIPGANVLTF
>TRBV18|TRBJ1-2|-|-
TGTGCCAGCTCCCCGGACTACGGGGGGTCGTATGGCTACACCTTC
CASSPDYGGSYGYTF
>TRBV5-4|TRBJ1-2|few|TRBD1
TGTGCCAGCAGCTTTTCAGGGGGTTATGGCTACACCTTC
CASSFSGGYGYTF
>TRBV5-1|TRBJ2-3|-|-
TGCGCCAGCACCCCGGACAGAATAACAGATACGCAGTATTTT
CASTPDRITDTQYF
>TRBV7-6|TRBJ1-6|-|-
TGTGCCAGCAGCTTGAAATCAGCGGAGGATTCACCCCTCCACTTT
CASSLKSAEDSPLHF
>TRBV9|TRBJ2-1|-|TRBD2
TGTGCCAGCAGCCTCCGGGGGGACTCCTTATACAATGAGCAGTTCTTC
CASSLRGDSLYNEQFF
>TRBV15|TRBJ1-6|-|-
TGTGCCACCAGCAGAGACGGACGGCTTCTCCATCTCCACTTT
CATSRDGRLLHLHF